A selection of T cell receptor beta chains follows, all from one sample in a study of Ad26.COV2.S vaccination and SARS-CoV-2 variants. Sequencing was performed with immunoSEQ multiplex PCR; in TCRdb, only in-frame clones are kept and a portion is missing. The data contain hundreds of thousands of clones, roughly 90% of them singletons. The material was peripheral blood, obtained in a trial of Ad26.COV2.S vaccine versus placebo. Receptors originate from a person between 18 and 59 years old who received the Ad26.COV2.S COVID-19 vaccine or a placebo. Each CDR3 is given with its conserved first and last residue. A D gene is named only where the DNA matches it firmly. Size is omitted from some rows. Given values are once, few, many or a class for expanded clones.

clone_size j_call d_call v_call cdr3_aa cdr3_nt
- TRBJ2-6 - TRBV7-6 CASSSPVDSGANVLTF TGTGCCAGCAGCTCCCCTGTAGACTCTGGGGCCAACGTCCTGACTTTC
- TRBJ2-5 TRBD2 TRBV4-2 CASSRTLAGGETQYF TGTGCCAGCAGCCGAACCCTAGCGGGAGGGGAGACCCAGTACTTC
few TRBJ2-7 - TRBV4-2 CASSQDPQVFEQYF TGTGCCAGCAGCCAAGATCCCCAGGTCTTCGAGCAGTACTTC
- TRBJ2-7 TRBD2 TRBV6-5 CASSYVGKGGYEQYF TGTGCCAGCAGTTACGTAGGGAAGGGAGGGTACGAGCAGTACTTC
- TRBJ1-4 - TRBV5-1 CASSLDSWSNEKLFF TGCGCCAGCAGCTTGGACTCATGGTCTAATGAAAAACTGTTTTTT
- TRBJ1-1 TRBD1 TRBV10-3 CATRRTGSSNTEAFF TGTGCCACCCGGCGGACAGGGTCGTCGAACACTGAAGCTTTCTTT
once TRBJ1-3 - TRBV6-6 CASRFYPDGNTIYF TGTGCCAGCAGGTTTTACCCTGATGGAAACACCATATATTTT
- TRBJ2-5 - TRBV11-2 CASSSLGLARGETQYF TGTGCCAGCAGCTCCCTGGGACTTGCTCGGGGGGAGACCCAGTACTTC
- TRBJ2-2 TRBD2 TRBV27 CASSSILAGGGTGELFF TGTGCCAGCAGTTCTATTCTAGCGGGAGGAGGGACCGGGGAGCTGTTTTTT
- TRBJ1-1 - TRBV23-1 CASSPSRGATSNTEAFF TGCGCCAGCAGTCCCTCGAGGGGGGCAACCTCGAACACTGAAGCTTTCTTT
- TRBJ2-7 - TRBV11-2 CASSLLDSYEQYF TGTGCCAGCAGCTTACTGGACTCCTACGAGCAGTACTTC
- TRBJ2-4 - TRBV18 CASSLTTDQNIQYF TGTGCCAGCTCACTGACAACGGACCAGAACATTCAGTACTTC
once TRBJ2-3 - TRBV6-2/TRBV6-3 CASSYLGLATDTQYF TGTGCCAGCAGTTACCTGGGACTGGCCACAGATACGCAGTATTTT
once TRBJ2-3 - TRBV15 CATSRDQTNTQYF TGTGCCACCAGCAGAGATCAGACGAATACGCAGTATTTT
once TRBJ2-2 - TRBV19 CASMRAAQNTGELFF TGTGCCAGTATGAGGGCGGCCCAGAACACCGGGGAGCTGTTTTTT
- TRBJ2-1 TRBD2 TRBV18 CASSPPGSGGSYNEQFF TGTGCCAGCTCACCGCCGGGTAGCGGGGGGTCCTACAATGAGCAGTTCTTC
- TRBJ1-6 - TRBV24-1 CATSDSPGPPLHF TGTGCCACCAGTGATTCCCCCGGGCCACCCCTCCACTTT
once TRBJ1-5 TRBD1 TRBV19 CASSSGTGGNNQPQHF TGTGCCAGTAGTTCCGGGACAGGCGGGAACAATCAGCCCCAGCATTTT
once TRBJ2-3 - TRBV6-2/TRBV6-3 CASGHISTDTQYF TGTGCCAGCGGCCACATTAGCACAGATACGCAGTATTTT
once TRBJ2-3 - TRBV5-4 CASSSVGGRDTQYF TGTGCCAGCAGCTCGGTCGGGGGAAGAGATACGCAGTATTTT
- TRBJ2-3 - TRBV6-5 CASRRGGTDTQYF TGTGCCAGCAGAAGGGGTGGCACAGATACGCAGTATTTT
- TRBJ1-1 - TRBV6-1 CASSEIAAGYTEAFF TGTGCCAGCAGTGAAATCGCGGCAGGGTACACTGAAGCTTTCTTT
- TRBJ2-2 - TRBV5-6 CASSSPDYPTGELFF TGTGCCAGCAGCTCACCGGACTACCCCACCGGGGAGCTGTTTTTT
many TRBJ2-3 TRBD2 TRBV5-6 CASSLLAGDTDTQYF TGTGCCAGCAGCTTACTAGCGGGGGACACAGATACGCAGTATTTT
- TRBJ1-3 - TRBV20-1 CSASVTAGNTIYF TGCAGTGCTAGTGTGACAGCCGGAAACACCATATATTTT
- TRBJ2-1 TRBD2 TRBV5-8 CASSKYSGRAYNEQFF TGTGCCAGCAGCAAGTATAGCGGGAGGGCCTACAATGAGCAGTTCTTC
- TRBJ1-3 TRBD1 TRBV4-3 CASSQGATGVTGNTIYF TGCGCCAGCAGCCAAGGGGCTACAGGGGTAACTGGAAACACCATATATTTT
- TRBJ1-3 - TRBV3-1/TRBV3-2 CASSQLGGGIGNTIYF TGTGCCAGCAGCCAACTCGGTGGGGGGATCGGAAACACCATATATTTT
- TRBJ2-7 - TRBV6-5 CATTRGSEQYF TGTGCCACCACGCGCGGTTCCGAGCAGTACTTC
- TRBJ2-7 - TRBV5-8 CASSYRSYEQYF TGTGCCAGCAGCTACAGGAGCTACGAGCAGTACTTC
- TRBJ2-3 - TRBV5-4 CASSFASLGASTDTQYF TGTGCCAGCAGCTTCGCATCCCTGGGTGCTAGCACAGATACGCAGTATTTT
- TRBJ2-4 - TRBV7-2 CASTKGAGPPENIQYF TGTGCCAGCACCAAAGGGGCGGGACCACCGGAAAACATTCAGTACTTC
- TRBJ1-2 TRBD1 TRBV7-9 CASSQETGGFYGYTF TGTGCCAGCAGCCAAGAGACAGGGGGCTTCTATGGCTACACCTTC
once TRBJ2-2 TRBD2 TRBV4-2 CASSQDSGGASGELFF TGTGCCAGCAGCCAAGATAGCGGGGGGGCATCCGGGGAGCTGTTTTTT
- TRBJ1-4 - TRBV6-5 CASSYSGERKLFF TGTGCCAGCAGTTACTCCGGGGAGAGGAAACTGTTTTTT
- TRBJ2-7 TRBD2 TRBV2 CASGLAGGTEQYF TGTGCCAGCGGGCTAGCGGGAGGGACCGAGCAGTACTTC
- TRBJ2-7 TRBD1 TRBV5-5 CASSSNGQDYEQYF TGTGCCAGCAGCTCTAACGGACAGGACTACGAGCAGTACTTC
- TRBJ2-3 - TRBV29-1 CSVGVSDTQYF TGCAGCGTAGGGGTTTCAGATACGCAGTATTTT
- TRBJ1-5 - TRBV5-1 CASSLQGAGNQPQHF TGCGCCAGCAGCTTACAGGGAGCGGGCAATCAGCCCCAGCATTTT
- TRBJ2-7 - TRBV19 CASSINRDYEQYF TGTGCCAGTAGTATCAACAGGGACTACGAGCAGTACTTC
- TRBJ2-1 TRBD2 TRBV7-9 CASSKGRELYNEQFF TGTGCCAGCAGCAAGGGGCGGGAGCTCTACAATGAGCAGTTCTTC
- TRBJ1-2 - TRBV24-1 CATSDWSGYTF TGTGCCACCAGTGATTGGAGTGGCTACACCTTC
- TRBJ2-2 - TRBV10-3 CAIRKAGTNTGELFF TGTGCCATCCGGAAGGCCGGGACGAACACCGGGGAGCTGTTTTTT
- TRBJ1-1 - TRBV29-1 CSVARGRGNRGGTEAFF TGCAGCGTTGCCAGAGGTAGGGGCAATCGGGGGGGCACTGAAGCTTTCTTT
- TRBJ2-1 - TRBV9 CASSPRASYNEQFF TGTGCCAGCAGCCCCCGGGCTTCCTACAATGAGCAGTTCTTC
- TRBJ2-5 - TRBV5-4 CASSSPTGQETQYF TGTGCCAGCAGCTCGCCGACAGGCCAAGAGACCCAGTACTTC
- TRBJ1-1 TRBD1 TRBV6-2/TRBV6-3 CASSRPGQVANTEAFF TGTGCCAGCAGCCGACCGGGACAGGTGGCGAACACTGAAGCTTTCTTT
- TRBJ1-5 - TRBV7-2 CASSLVEGKPQHF TGTGCCAGCAGCTTAGTTGAGGGGAAGCCCCAGCATTTT
- TRBJ1-2 TRBD1 TRBV10-2 CASSDTGVGYTF TGCGCCAGCAGTGATACAGGGGTTGGCTACACCTTC
- TRBJ2-5 - TRBV21-1 CASSKALPDRLQETQYF TGTGCCAGCAGCAAAGCGCTCCCCGACAGGCTACAAGAGACCCAGTACTTC
- TRBJ2-1 - TRBV18 CASSPRLGEGDNEQFF TGTGCCAGCTCACCGAGACTAGGTGAGGGTGACAATGAGCAGTTCTTC
- TRBJ2-7 - TRBV19 CASRSRSGYEQYF TGTGCCAGTAGGAGTAGGAGCGGATACGAGCAGTACTTC
- TRBJ1-5 TRBD1 TRBV5-6 CASSARTGLSNQPQHF TGTGCCAGCAGCGCTAGGACAGGGTTGAGCAATCAGCCCCAGCATTTT
- TRBJ1-2 - TRBV10-3 CAIRSGQVNYGYTF TGTGCCATCAGGAGTGGGCAGGTAAACTATGGCTACACCTTC
- TRBJ1-2 - TRBV12-3/TRBV12-4 CASSSWDYGYTF TGTGCCAGCAGTTCCTGGGACTATGGCTACACCTTC
- TRBJ1-5 - TRBV30 CAWSVLADQPQHF TGTGCCTGGAGTGTACTGGCCGATCAGCCCCAGCATTTT
- TRBJ2-1 TRBD2 TRBV9 CASSVTRGTSGDNEQFF TGTGCCAGCAGCGTAACCAGGGGGACTAGCGGGGACAATGAGCAGTTCTTC
- TRBJ2-1 TRBD1 TRBV4-3 CASSQDLTGGVSSYNEQFF TGCGCCAGCAGCCAAGATCTGACAGGGGGGGTGAGCTCCTACAATGAGCAGTTCTTC